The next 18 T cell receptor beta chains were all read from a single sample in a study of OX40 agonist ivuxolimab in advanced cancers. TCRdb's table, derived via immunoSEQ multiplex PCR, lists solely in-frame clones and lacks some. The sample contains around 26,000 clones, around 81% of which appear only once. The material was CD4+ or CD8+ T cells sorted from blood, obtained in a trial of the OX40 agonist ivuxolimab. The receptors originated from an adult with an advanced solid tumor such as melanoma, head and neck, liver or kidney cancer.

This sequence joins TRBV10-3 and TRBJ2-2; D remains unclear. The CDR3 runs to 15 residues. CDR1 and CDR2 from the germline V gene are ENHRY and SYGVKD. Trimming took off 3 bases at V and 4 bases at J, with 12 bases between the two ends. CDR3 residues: CAISELWTATGELFF. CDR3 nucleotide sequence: TGTGCCATCAGTGAATTGTGGACGGCCACCGGGGAGCTGTTTTTT.

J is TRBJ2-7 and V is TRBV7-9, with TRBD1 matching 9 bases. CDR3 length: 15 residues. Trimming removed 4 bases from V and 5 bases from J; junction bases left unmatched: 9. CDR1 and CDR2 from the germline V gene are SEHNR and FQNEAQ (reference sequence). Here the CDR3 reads CASSSTGTGFDEQYF. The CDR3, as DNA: TGTGCCAGCAGCTCAACCGGGACAGGGTTCGACGAGCAGTACTTC.

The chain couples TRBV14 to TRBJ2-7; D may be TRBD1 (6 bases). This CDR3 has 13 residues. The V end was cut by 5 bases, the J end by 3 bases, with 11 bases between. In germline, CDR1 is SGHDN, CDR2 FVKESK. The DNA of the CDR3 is TGTGCCAGCAGCGAGGACAGTTTCTACGAGCAGTACTTC. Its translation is CASSEDSFYEQYF.

This chain's CDR3 is CASSFWEVNSPLHF. CDR3 nucleotide sequence: TGTGCCAGCAGCTTTTGGGAGGTAAATTCACCCCTCCACTTT. The chain carries TRBV13 and TRBJ1-6, with D uncertain. V lost 3 bases and J 7 bases, leaving 10 bases between the germline ends. CDR1 and CDR2 from the germline V gene are PRHDT and FYEKMQ (reference sequence). The CDR3 contains 14 residues.

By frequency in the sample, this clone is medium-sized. CDR3 sequence: CASSPGLETYNEQFF. The CDR3 DNA reads TGCGCCAGCAGCCCTGGACTAGAAACCTACAATGAGCAGTTCTTC. This chain uses TRBV5-1 with TRBJ2-1; 7 bases line up with TRBD2. Trimming cost V 4 bases and J 2 bases; bases outside gene matches: 6. Germline assignment: CDR1 SGHRS and CDR2 YFSETQ. This CDR3 has 15 amino acids.

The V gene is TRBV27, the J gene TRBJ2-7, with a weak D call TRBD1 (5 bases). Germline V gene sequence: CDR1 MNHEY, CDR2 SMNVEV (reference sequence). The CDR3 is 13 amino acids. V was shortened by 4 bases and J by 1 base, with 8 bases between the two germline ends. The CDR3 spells CASSWGRSYEQYF. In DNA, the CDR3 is TGTGCCAGCAGTTGGGGCAGGTCCTACGAGCAGTACTTC.

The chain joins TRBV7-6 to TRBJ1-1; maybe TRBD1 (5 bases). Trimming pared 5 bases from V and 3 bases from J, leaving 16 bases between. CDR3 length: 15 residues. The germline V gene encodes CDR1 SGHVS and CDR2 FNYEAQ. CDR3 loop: CASSKRQGADTEAFF. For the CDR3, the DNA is TGTGCCAGCAGCAAACGCCAGGGTGCCGACACTGAAGCTTTCTTT.

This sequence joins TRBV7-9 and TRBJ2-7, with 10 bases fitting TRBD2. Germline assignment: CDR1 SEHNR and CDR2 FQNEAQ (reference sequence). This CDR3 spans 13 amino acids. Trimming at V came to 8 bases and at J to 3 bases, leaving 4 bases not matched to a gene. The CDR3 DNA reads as TGTGCCAGCGCCACTAGCGGGAACTACGAGCAGTACTTC. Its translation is CASATSGNYEQYF.

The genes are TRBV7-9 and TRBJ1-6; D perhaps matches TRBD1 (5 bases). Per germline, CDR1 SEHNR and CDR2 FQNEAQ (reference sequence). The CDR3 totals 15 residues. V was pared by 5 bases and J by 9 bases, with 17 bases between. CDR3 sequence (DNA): TGTGCCAGCAGCACTATGGGGACGTTCGGTTCACCCCTCCACTTT. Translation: CASSTMGTFGSPLHF.

The CDR3 DNA is TGTGCCAGCACCCCGACTAGCGGGGGGGCAGATACGCAGTATTTT. It is translated as CASTPTSGGADTQYF. The genes are TRBV6-5 and TRBJ2-3; 14 bases map to TRBD2. Trimming at V came to 7 bases and at J to 4 bases, leaving 4 bases not matched to a gene. Germline-derived CDR1 and CDR2 are MNHEY and SVGAGI. The length of the CDR3 is 15 residues.

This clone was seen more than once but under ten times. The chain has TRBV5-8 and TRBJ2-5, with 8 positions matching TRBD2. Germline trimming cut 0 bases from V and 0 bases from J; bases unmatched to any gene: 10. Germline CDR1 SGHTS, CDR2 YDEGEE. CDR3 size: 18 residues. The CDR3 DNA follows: TGTGCCAGCAGCTTGGACGGGACTAGGGGAATGTACCAAGAGACCCAGTACTTC. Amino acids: CASSLDGTRGMYQETQYF.

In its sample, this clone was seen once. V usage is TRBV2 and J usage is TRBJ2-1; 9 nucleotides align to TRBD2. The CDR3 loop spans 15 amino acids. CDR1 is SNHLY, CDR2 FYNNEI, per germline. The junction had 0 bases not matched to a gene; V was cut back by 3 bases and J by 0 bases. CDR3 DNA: TGTGCCAGCAGTGATAGCGGGAGCTCCTACAATGAGCAGTTCTTC. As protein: CASSDSGSSYNEQFF. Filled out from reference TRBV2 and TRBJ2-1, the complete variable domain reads EPEVTQTPSHQVTQMGQEVILRCVPISNHLYFYWYRQILGQKVEFLVSFYNNEISEKSEIFDDQFSVERPDGSNFTLKIRSTKLEDSAMYFCASSDSGSSYNEQFFGPGTRLTVL.

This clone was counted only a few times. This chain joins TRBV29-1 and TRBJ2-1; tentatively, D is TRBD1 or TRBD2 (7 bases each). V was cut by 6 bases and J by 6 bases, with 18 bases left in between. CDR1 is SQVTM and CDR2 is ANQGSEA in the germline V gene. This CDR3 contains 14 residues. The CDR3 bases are TGCAGCGTGGCAGGGGGGGAGGTGATCAATGAGCAGTTCTTC. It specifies CSVAGGEVINEQFF.

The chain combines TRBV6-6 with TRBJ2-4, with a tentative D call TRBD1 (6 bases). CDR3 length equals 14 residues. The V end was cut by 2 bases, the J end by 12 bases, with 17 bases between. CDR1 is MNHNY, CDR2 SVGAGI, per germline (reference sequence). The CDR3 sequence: CASSYGTGKESQYF. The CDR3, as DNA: TGTGCCAGCAGTTACGGAACAGGGAAAGAATCTCAGTACTTC.

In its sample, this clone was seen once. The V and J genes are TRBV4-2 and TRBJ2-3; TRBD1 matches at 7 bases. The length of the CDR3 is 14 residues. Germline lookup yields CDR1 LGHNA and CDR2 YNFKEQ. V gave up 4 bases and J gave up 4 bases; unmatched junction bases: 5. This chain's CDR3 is CASSRDRESDTQYF. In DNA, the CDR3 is TGTGCCAGCAGCCGAGACAGGGAATCAGATACGCAGTATTTT.

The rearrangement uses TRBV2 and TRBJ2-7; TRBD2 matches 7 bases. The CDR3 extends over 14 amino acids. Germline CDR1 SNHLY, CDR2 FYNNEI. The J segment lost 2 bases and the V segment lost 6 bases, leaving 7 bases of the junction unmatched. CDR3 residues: CASRRAGVTYEQYF. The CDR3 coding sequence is TGTGCCAGCAGAAGGGCGGGAGTGACCTACGAGCAGTACTTC.

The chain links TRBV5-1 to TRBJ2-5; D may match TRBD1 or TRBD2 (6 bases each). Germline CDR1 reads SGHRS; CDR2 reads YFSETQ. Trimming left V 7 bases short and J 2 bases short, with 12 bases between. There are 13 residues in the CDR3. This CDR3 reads CASAGGRQETQYF. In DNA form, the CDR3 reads TGCGCCAGCGCCGGGGGCCGACAAGAGACCCAGTACTTC.

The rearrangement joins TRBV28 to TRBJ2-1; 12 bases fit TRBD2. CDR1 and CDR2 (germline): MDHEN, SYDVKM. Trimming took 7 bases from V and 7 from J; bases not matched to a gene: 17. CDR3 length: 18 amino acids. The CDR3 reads CASKGRTSGTLLRNEQFF. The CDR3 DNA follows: TGTGCCAGCAAGGGTAGGACTAGCGGGACCCTACTTAGGAATGAGCAGTTCTTC.